Below, one T cell receptor (beta chain) is given with its context. The antigen it binds to is not known. No much larger clone exists at a distance of one base, and base qualities are not known. The data originate from a study of cytomegalovirus exposure and HLA in healthy donors (dated by TCRdb to the late 2010s). Regarding the research as a whole: According to a later analysis, the 120 or so validation repertoires were produced on the same platform as the roughly 600 repertoires of the first cohort. The study aimed to test whether signatures of past pathogen exposure could be identified by cataloging public T cell receptors. A separate validation cohort of over a hundred different subjects was used in addition to the approximately 700-subject first cohort. High-throughput TCR immunosequencing, statistical association of individual TCRs with disease status, and machine learning were combined to predict cytomegalovirus infection status.

Library construction relied on the immunoSEQ multiplex PCR assay. The study's own analysis went as follows. A statistical classification framework was built for diagnosing cytomegalovirus status from the catalog of TCR beta chain sequences. Sourced from immuneACCESS, this table was stored by TCRdb with only in-frame sequences that have V and J called. A share of the clones is absent; for the studies checked, an unresolved V gene accounts for under half, and the remainder has no known explanation. V, J and clone size are taken as reported in that table, and D and trimming were inferred from the DNA itself. The sample contains roughly 330,000 clones, about 85% of them found a single time. More than 0.9% of the sample comes from the top ten. The investigation overall reported the following: The authors suggested that the approach could potentially be extended to other disease states and immunological phenotypes. The study gave a list of over 150 TCR beta chains associated with cytomegalovirus. The validation cohort had no HLA typing available for a later analysis, so co-occurrence within that cohort was assessed over all 130 or so repertoires. In a later analysis, TCRs clustered in the first cohort were found to also tend to co-occur in the 120 validation repertoires, with approximately 94% of cluster scores above 0. Cytomegalovirus status was reported to be diagnosed by the classifier with high specificity and sensitivity in both the original and validation cohorts. In vitro tests confirmed that a few of the cytomegalovirus-associated TCR beta chains recognize cytomegalovirus antigens. While some public TCRs were present in many individuals, most TCR sequences turned up only very rarely across donors.

The donors belonged to the validation cohort of around 120 subjects, which was separate from the approximately 610-subject first cohort. Trimming takes 4 bases from V and 1 base from J, and the germline ends sit 18 bases apart. The CDR3 contains 16 residues, cysteine and phenylalanine counted. Solely the CDR3 DNA is kept, with 48 bases framed from the first base. For CDR1 and CDR2, the germline V gene lists SGHRS and YFSETQ. In this chain, TRBV5-1 is recombined with TRBJ2-7; the D gene assignment is ambiguous. Material: PBMCs. This TCR came from a woman in her 30s in good health and CMV-seropositive. The nucleotide sequence reads TGCGCCAGCAGCCCACTCGCGGAGTCCAGTTCCTACGAGCAGTACTTC. The encoded protein is CASSPLAESSSYEQYF.